This T cell receptor (beta chain) was found in a study of human thymus T cells. Thymus tissue was removed during corrective cardiac surgery. Donors consisted of healthy Finnish infants (having corrective surgery for congenital heart defects). The method was immunoSEQ multiplex PCR; TCRdb's version includes in-frame clones alone and lacks a portion of them. This sample has tens of thousands of clones, with around 95% found just once. Overall study results and limits: Related research described thymic repertoires that were highly overlapping among unrelated individuals. Thymic and blood repertoires appeared to show biased V and J gene usage.

This clone appeared a single time. The antigen remains undetermined. Germline V lookup: CDR1 WSHSY, CDR2 SAAADI. This CDR3 spans 13 amino acids. The V end was cut by 6 bases, the J end by 3 bases, with 11 bases between. The chain recombines TRBV10-2 with TRBJ2-5; D unclear. This receptor was identified in a girl in the first two years of life with a congenital heart defect but otherwise immunologically healthy. The sequencing sample was made of thymus tissue. The chain's CDR3 is CASRERVKETQYF. CDR3 bases: TGCGCCAGCAGGGAAAGAGTAAAAGAGACCCAGTACTTC.